Following are 19 T cell receptor beta chains from one sample sequenced in a study of monozygotic twins with inflammatory bowel disease. Following a re-call of the 5' RACE reads, TCRdb has one entry per CDR3 protein and lacks DNA. The sample spans hundreds of thousands of distinct CDR3 sequences; the ten largest clones claim about 5%. Sample: blood. The receptors originated from a human donor with ulcerative colitis or Crohn's disease, or a healthy co-twin of an affected twin (not recorded which).

The J gene is TRBJ2-2, the V gene TRBV6-5; with no DNA, the TCRdb D assignment of TRBD2 cannot be verified. The CDR3 extends over 13 amino acids. Germline loops: CDR1 MNHEY, CDR2 SVGAGI. This CDR3 is CASRLGFAGELFF.

This chain links TRBV6-2 or TRBV6-3 with TRBJ2-2; lacking DNA, the TRBD1 call made by TCRdb goes unchecked. The CDR3 sequence is 15 residues long. The germline V gene has CDR1 MNHEY and CDR2 SVGEGT. The CDR3 sequence is CASSSYRVVTGELFF.

The rearrangement joins TRBV6-2 or TRBV6-3 to TRBJ2-5; TCRdb's D call, TRBD2, is unchecked because there is no DNA. CDR1 is MNHEY and CDR2 is SVGEGT in the germline V gene. There are 15 residues in the CDR3. The CDR3 spells CASSLTSGIAETQYF.

The chain combines TRBV28 with TRBJ1-4. The length of the CDR3 is 11 residues. Per the germline V gene, CDR1 is MDHEN and CDR2 is SYDVKM. CDR3 amino acids: CASTSGEKLFF.

The V gene is TRBV6-6, the J gene TRBJ2-2; the D call from TCRdb, TRBD1, cannot be confirmed without DNA. The length of the CDR3 is 14 residues. Germline V gene sequence: CDR1 MNHNY, CDR2 SVGAGI (reference sequence). The chain's CDR3 is CASSYGGVAGELFF.

The chain links TRBV6-1 to TRBJ2-7; TCRdb reports TRBD1, a call that lacks DNA to check it against. Germline-derived CDR1 and CDR2 are MNHNS and SASEGT. CDR3 length: 14 residues. The CDR3 protein is CASTTGGGIYEQYF.

The J gene is TRBJ2-3, the V gene TRBV20-1. Per the germline V gene, CDR1 is DFQATT and CDR2 is SNEGSKA (reference sequence). This CDR3 comprises 13 residues. CDR3 sequence reads: CSARRQVTDTQYF.

This rearrangement joins TRBV7-2 to TRBJ2-5; TCRdb outputs TRBD1, but without DNA this stays unchecked. This CDR3 contains 11 residues. The germline V gene encodes CDR1 SGHTA and CDR2 FQGNSA. CDR3 sequence: CASGGGETQYF.

The chain has TRBV30 and TRBJ2-1; TCRdb's assignment of TRBD1 cannot be checked, as there is no DNA. CDR1 and CDR2 (germline): GTSNPN, SVGIG (reference sequence). CDR3 length: 17 residues. The CDR3 spells CAWSRGQGFISRNEQFF.

This chain joins TRBV4-3 and TRBJ2-5. In germline, CDR1 is LGHNA, CDR2 YSLEER. CDR3 length equals 15 residues. The CDR3 loop reads CASSQDWLTQETQYF.

This CDR3 reads CASRHPGHPYEQYF. The V and J genes are TRBV12-3 or TRBV12-4 and TRBJ2-7; the D gene TCRdb calls, TRBD1, cannot be checked with no DNA. The CDR3 runs 14 residues.

The chain carries TRBV10-3 and TRBJ1-6; TCRdb designates TRBD1, a call that cannot be tested without DNA. The CDR3 consists of 14 residues. Germline V gives CDR1 ENHRY, CDR2 SYGVKD. The chain's CDR3 is CAISGGTDNSPLHF.

This chain uses TRBV24-1 with TRBJ2-3. The germline CDR1 and CDR2 sequences are KGHDR and SFDVKD. The CDR3 runs 14 residues. This chain's CDR3 is CATSDFLATDTQYF.

The genes are TRBV12-3 or TRBV12-4 and TRBJ1-6. The CDR3 loop spans 14 amino acids. The chain's CDR3 is CASSFSQIPRSLHF.

V is TRBV5-1 and J is TRBJ2-6; TCRdb designates TRBD2, a call that cannot be tested without DNA. Germline assignment: CDR1 SGHRS and CDR2 YFSETQ. The CDR3 consists of 18 residues. This chain's CDR3 is CASSKTGSSLGGANVLTF.

V usage is TRBV7-2 and J usage is TRBJ2-1. The CDR3 runs to 13 residues. Germline CDR1 SGHTA, CDR2 FQGNSA. The CDR3 is CASSLGAYNEQFF.

The chain couples TRBV11-2 to TRBJ2-7; the D gene TCRdb calls, TRBD2, cannot be checked with no DNA. The CDR3 consists of 15 residues. Germline values: CDR1 SGHAT, CDR2 FQNNGV. The CDR3 spells CASSTTGTKSYEQYF.

The V and J genes are TRBV12-3 or TRBV12-4 and TRBJ2-1; TCRdb names TRBD2, which stays unverified in the absence of DNA. The CDR3 is made up of 18 amino acids. The CDR3 is CASTGLAGGHSSYNEQFF.

The chain joins TRBV7-9 to TRBJ2-5; with no DNA, the TCRdb D assignment of TRBD1 cannot be verified. This CDR3 comprises 15 residues. CDR1 and CDR2 from the germline V gene are SEHNR and FQNEAQ (reference sequence). CDR3 in amino acids: CASSLATSGKGTQYF. The whole variable domain, remainder taken from reference TRBV7-9 and TRBJ2-5, is DTGVSQNPRHKITKRGQNVTFRCDPISEHNRLYWYRQTLGQGPEFLTYFQNEAQLEKSRLLSDRFSAERPKGSFSTLEIQRTEQGDSAMYLCASSLATSGKGTQYFGPGTRLLVL.